Sequencing of this T cell receptor (beta chain) was carried out in a study of cytomegalovirus exposure and HLA in healthy donors. Overall study findings and caveats: Several top significant clusters appeared, in a later analysis, to be linked to common viral pathogens. The classifier reportedly diagnosed cytomegalovirus status with high sensitivity and specificity.

The PCR employed 60 Vbeta primers together with 13 Jbeta primers. Generated by immunoSEQ multiplex PCR, the TCRdb table keeps only in-frame clones and is missing some. The sample has 200,000 or so clones, over 75% seen once; the top ten hold 3.5% to 4%. Germline assignment: CDR1 LNHDA and CDR2 SQIVND (reference sequence). The CDR3 length is 12 residues. Trimming took 4 bases from V and 8 from J, leaving 9 bases between them. Comments on this clone: The antigen is undetermined.

The gene calls are TRBV19 and TRBJ2-1; TRBD1 might be the D (6 bases). Sequencing was carried out using PBMCs. The TCR comes from a man aged 45-65 years in good health and CMV-seronegative. The CDR3 nucleotides are TGTGCCAGTAGTAGTCAGGGGTATGAGCAGTTCTTC. It codes for CASSSQGYEQFF. Using reference TRBV19 and TRBJ2-1 for the parts outside the CDR3, the full variable domain is DGGITQSPKYLFRKEGQNVTLSCEQNLNHDAMYWYRQDPGQGLRLIYYSQIVNDFQKGDIAEGYSVSREKKESFPLTVTSAQKNPTAFYLCASSSQGYEQFFGPGTRLTVL.